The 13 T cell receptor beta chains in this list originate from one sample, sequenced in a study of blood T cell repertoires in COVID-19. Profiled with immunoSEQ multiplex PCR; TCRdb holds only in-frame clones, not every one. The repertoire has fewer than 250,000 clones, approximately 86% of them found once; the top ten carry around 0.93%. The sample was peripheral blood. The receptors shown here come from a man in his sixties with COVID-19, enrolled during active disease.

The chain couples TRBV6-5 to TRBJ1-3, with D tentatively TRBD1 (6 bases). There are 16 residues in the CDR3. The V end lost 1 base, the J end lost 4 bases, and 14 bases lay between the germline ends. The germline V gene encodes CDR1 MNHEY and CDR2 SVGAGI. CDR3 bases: TGTGCCAGCAGTTACTTACAGGGAGGGGACGGAAACACCATATATTTT. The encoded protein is CASSYLQGGDGNTIYF.

The CDR3 loop reads CASSWDTGNYGYTF. CDR3 nucleotides: TGTGCCAGCAGCTGGGACACCGGAAACTATGGCTACACCTTC. The rearrangement uses TRBV2 and TRBJ1-2, with D perhaps matching TRBD1 (6 bases). The CDR3 has 14 residues. Germline CDR1 reads SNHLY; CDR2 reads FYNNEI. V gave up 6 bases and J gave up 2 bases, with 13 bases separating them.

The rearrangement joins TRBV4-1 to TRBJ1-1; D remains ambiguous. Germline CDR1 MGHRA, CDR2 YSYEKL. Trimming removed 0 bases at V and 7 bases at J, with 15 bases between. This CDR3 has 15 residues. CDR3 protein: CASSQEQMEYDEAFF. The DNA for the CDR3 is TGCGCCAGCAGCCAAGAACAGATGGAATATGATGAAGCTTTCTTT.

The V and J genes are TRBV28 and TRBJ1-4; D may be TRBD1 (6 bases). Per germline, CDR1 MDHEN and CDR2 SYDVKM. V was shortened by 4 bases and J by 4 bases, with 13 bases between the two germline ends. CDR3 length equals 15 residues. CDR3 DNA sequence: TGTGCCAGCAGTTACGCGGGAGGGGGTAATGAAAAACTGTTTTTT. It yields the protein CASSYAGGGNEKLFF.

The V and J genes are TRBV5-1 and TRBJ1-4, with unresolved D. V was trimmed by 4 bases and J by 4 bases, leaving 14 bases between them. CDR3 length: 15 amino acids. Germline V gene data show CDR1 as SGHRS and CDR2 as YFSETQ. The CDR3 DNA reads TGCGCCAGCAGCCCAGAAGCGTACCTTAATGAAAAACTGTTTTTT. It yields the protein CASSPEAYLNEKLFF.

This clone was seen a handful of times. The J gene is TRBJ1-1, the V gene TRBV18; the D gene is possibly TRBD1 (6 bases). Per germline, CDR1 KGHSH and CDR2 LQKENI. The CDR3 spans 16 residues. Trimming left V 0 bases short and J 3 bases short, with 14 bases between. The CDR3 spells CASSPPNRGQYTEAFF. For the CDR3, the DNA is TGTGCCAGCTCACCACCGAATAGAGGACAGTACACTGAAGCTTTCTTT.

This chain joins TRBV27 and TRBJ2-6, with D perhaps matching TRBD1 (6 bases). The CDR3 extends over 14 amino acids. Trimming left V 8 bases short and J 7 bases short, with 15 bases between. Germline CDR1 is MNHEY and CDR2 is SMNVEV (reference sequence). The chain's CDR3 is CASGQQGIANVLTF. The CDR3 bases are TGTGCCAGCGGGCAGCAGGGGATAGCCAACGTCCTGACTTTC. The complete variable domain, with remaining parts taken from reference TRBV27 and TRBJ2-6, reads EAQVTQNPRYLITVTGKKLTVTCSQNMNHEYMSWYRQDPGLGLRQIYYSMNVEVTDKGDVPEGYKVSRKEKRNFPLILESPSPNQTSLYFCASGQQGIANVLTFGAGSRLTVL.

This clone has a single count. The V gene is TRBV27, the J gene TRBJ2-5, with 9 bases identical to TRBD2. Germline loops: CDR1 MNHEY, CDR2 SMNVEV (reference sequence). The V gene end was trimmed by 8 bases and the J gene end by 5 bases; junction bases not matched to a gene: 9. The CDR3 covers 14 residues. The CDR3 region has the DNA TGTGCCAGCGGGGTTAGCGGGAGCGGGGAGACCCAGTACTTC. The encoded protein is CASGVSGSGETQYF.

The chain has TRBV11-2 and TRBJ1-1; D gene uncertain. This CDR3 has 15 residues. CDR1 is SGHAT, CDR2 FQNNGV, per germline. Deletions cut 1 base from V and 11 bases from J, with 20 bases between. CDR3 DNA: TGTGCCAGCAGCTTAGTGCCAGGATCCCAAACGGGGGCTTTCTTT. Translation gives CASSLVPGSQTGAFF.

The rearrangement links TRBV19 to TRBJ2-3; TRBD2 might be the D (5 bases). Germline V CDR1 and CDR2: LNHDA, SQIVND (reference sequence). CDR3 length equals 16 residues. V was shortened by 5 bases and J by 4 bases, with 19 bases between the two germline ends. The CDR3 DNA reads TGTGCCAGTAGTCATAGACGGACTCTAAGGCCAGATACGCAGTATTTT. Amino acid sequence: CASSHRRTLRPDTQYF.

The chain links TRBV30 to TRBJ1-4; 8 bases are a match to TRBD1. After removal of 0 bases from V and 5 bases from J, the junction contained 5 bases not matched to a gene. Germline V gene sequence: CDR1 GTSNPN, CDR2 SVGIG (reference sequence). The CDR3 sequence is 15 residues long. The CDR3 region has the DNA TGTGCCTGGAGTGTACTGGACAGGGAGAATGAAAAACTGTTTTTT. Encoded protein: CAWSVLDRENEKLFF.

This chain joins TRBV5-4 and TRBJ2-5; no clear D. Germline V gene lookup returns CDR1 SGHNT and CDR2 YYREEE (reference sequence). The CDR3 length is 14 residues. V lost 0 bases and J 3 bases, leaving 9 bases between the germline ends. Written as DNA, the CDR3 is TGTGCCAGCAGCTTGGACAGTCCTAAAGAGACCCAGTACTTC. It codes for CASSLDSPKETQYF.

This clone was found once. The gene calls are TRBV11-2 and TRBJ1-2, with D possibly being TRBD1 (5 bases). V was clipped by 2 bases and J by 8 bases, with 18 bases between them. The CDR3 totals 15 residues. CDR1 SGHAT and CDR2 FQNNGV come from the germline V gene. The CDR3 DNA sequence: TGTGCCAGCAGCTTACGCGGTGGTGGGACTTGGGGCTACACCTTC. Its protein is CASSLRGGGTWGYTF.